The sequence of this TCR beta chain was determined in a study of blood T cell repertoires in COVID-19. The wider study: Some COVID-19 samples were acute and others convalescent; all came from the United States, Italy and Spain. In each case, the material was cDNA or gDNA derived from T cells, B-cell-depleted T cells, or PBMCs.

Original processing notes: Amplification of reference gene primers provided the estimated nucleated cell counts. Clones were sequenced by immunoSEQ multiplex PCR, and TCRdb holds only the in-frame ones, with some missing. D and trimming were read from the DNA, whereas the V and J calls and clone size are those reported in that table. This table has around 70,000 clones, about 86% appearing once. From germline, CDR1 is KGHSH and CDR2 LQKENI. This CDR3 contains 15 residues. V lost 4 bases and J lost 3, with 12 bases in between. The source is a man in his fifties or sixties with acute or convalescent COVID-19. The material sequenced was peripheral blood. The genes are TRBV18 and TRBJ1-4; the D gene is possibly TRBD1 (5 bases). The CDR3, as DNA: TGTGCCAGCTCACGGGGACTGCTATCTAATGAAAAACTGTTTTTT. This translates into CASSRGLLSNEKLFF. The entire variable domain, with the rest obtained from reference TRBV18 and TRBJ1-4, is as follows: NAGVMQNPRHLVRRRGQEARLRCSPMKGHSHVYWYRQLPEEGLKFMVYLQKENIIDESGMPKERFSAEFPKEGPSILRIQQVVRGDSAAYFCASSRGLLSNEKLFFGSGTQLSVL.